This record concerns one T cell receptor (beta chain) sequence. This specimen comes from a study of blood T cell repertoires in COVID-19. Germline V gives CDR1 SNHLY, CDR2 FYNNEI. The trim removed 6 bases at V and 2 bases at J, leaving 7 bases unmatched. CDR3 size: 15 residues. Original processing notes: Counts of nucleated cells, estimated from reference gene primer amplification, were obtained. The assay was immunoSEQ multiplex PCR, and TCRdb's table has in-frame clones only and misses some. V and J calls and clone size are as listed in that table; D and trimming were resolved from the DNA. The sample yields 200,000 to 300,000 clones, around 90% seen once.

Sequencing used peripheral blood. The clonotype comes from a man aged 25-45 years with COVID-19, enrolled during active disease. The chain employs TRBV2 and TRBJ2-5, with 9 bases identical to TRBD1. CDR3 sequence reads: CASSAWGQGQETQYF. CDR3 coding DNA: TGTGCCAGCAGCGCCTGGGGACAGGGACAAGAGACCCAGTACTTC.